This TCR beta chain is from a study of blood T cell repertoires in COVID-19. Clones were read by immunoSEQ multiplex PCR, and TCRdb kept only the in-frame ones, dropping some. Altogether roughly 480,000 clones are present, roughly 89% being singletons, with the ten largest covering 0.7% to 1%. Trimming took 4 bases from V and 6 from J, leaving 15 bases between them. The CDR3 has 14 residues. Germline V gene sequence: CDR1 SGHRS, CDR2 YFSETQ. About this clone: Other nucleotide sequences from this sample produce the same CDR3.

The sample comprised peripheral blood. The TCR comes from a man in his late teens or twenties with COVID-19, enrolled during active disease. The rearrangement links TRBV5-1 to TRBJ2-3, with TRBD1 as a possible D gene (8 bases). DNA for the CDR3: TGCGCCAGCAGCCCTGGACAGGGAGGGGATACGCAGTATTTT. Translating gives CASSPGQGGDTQYF.